This entry lists 13 T cell receptor beta chains sequenced from one sample in a study of OX40 agonist ivuxolimab in advanced cancers. Profiled with immunoSEQ multiplex PCR; TCRdb holds only in-frame clones, not every one. The data hold some 80,000 clones, with 84% observed a single time. The sequences come from CD4+ or CD8+ T cells sorted from blood, collected in a trial of the OX40 agonist ivuxolimab. Receptors originate from an adult with an advanced solid tumor such as melanoma, head and neck, liver or kidney cancer.

DNA of the CDR3: TGTGCCAGCAGCCACCCAGCGGGGGCCTCAGATACGCAGTATTTT. It specifies CASSHPAGASDTQYF. The rearrangement joins TRBV14 to TRBJ2-3; 8 nucleotides agree with TRBD2. The CDR3 runs to 15 residues. With 3 bases clipped from V and 4 bases from J, the junction kept 6 bases outside the gene matches. CDR1 SGHDN and CDR2 FVKESK come from the germline V gene.

The CDR3 sequence is CASSRLAGISSYNEQFF. DNA of the CDR3: TGTGCCAGCTCACGACTAGCGGGTATTAGCTCCTACAATGAGCAGTTCTTC. The V call is TRBV18, the J call TRBJ2-1; 10 bases agree with TRBD2. Germline CDR1 and CDR2: KGHSH and LQKENI. The CDR3 is 17 amino acids. The J segment lost 0 bases and the V segment lost 4 bases, leaving 6 bases of the junction unmatched.

The V and J genes are TRBV7-2 and TRBJ1-1, with unresolved D. The germline V and J ends were trimmed by 5 bases and 0 bases, with 10 bases remaining between them. This CDR3 is built from 14 residues. Germline V gives CDR1 SGHTA, CDR2 FQGNSA. The DNA for the CDR3 is TGTGCCAGCAGCCCCGCAGGCATGAACACTGAAGCTTTCTTT. It is translated as CASSPAGMNTEAFF.

V usage is TRBV9 and J usage is TRBJ2-5; tentatively, D is TRBD2 (7 bases). Germline CDR1 is SGDLS and CDR2 is YYNGEE. V gave up 2 bases and J gave up 4 bases, with 9 bases separating them. There are 13 residues in the CDR3. CDR3 sequence: CASSVRGAETQYF. DNA for the CDR3: TGTGCCAGCAGCGTTCGGGGGGCAGAGACCCAGTACTTC.

The J gene is TRBJ2-2, the V gene TRBV27; TRBD2 matches at 15 bases. Germline CDR1 MNHEY, CDR2 SMNVEV (reference sequence). The CDR3 extends over 17 amino acids. With V trimmed by 2 bases and J by 7 bases, 5 bases remained unmatched. CDR3 DNA: TGTGCCAGCAGTTTACCGGGACTAGCGGGGGGTATCGGGGAGCTGTTTTTT. Translated: CASSLPGLAGGIGELFF.

The V gene is TRBV19, the J gene TRBJ1-2, with a tentative D call TRBD1 (6 bases). CDR1 and CDR2 (germline): LNHDA, SQIVND (reference sequence). The CDR3 is made up of 15 amino acids. V lost 5 bases to trimming and J lost 7 bases, with 20 bases between them. The CDR3 reads CASSRTGTSPLGYTF. Written as DNA, the CDR3 is TGTGCCAGTAGTCGAACCGGGACAAGCCCACTTGGCTACACCTTC.

In DNA, the CDR3 is TGTGCCAGCAGCTTGGCCGGTTTGACGGCAGTCACAGATACGCAGTATTTT. Its protein is CASSLAGLTAVTDTQYF. The gene calls are TRBV5-4 and TRBJ2-3; D is unresolved. CDR3 length equals 17 residues. Germline V gives CDR1 SGHNT, CDR2 YYREEE (reference sequence). Trimming pared 0 bases from V and 2 bases from J, leaving 16 bases between. Full variable domain (outside the CDR3, taken from reference TRBV5-4 and TRBJ2-3): ETGVTQSPTHLIKTRGQQVTLRCSSQSGHNTVSWYQQALGQGPQFIFQYYREEENGRGNFPPRFSGLQFPNYSSELNVNALELDDSALYLCASSLAGLTAVTDTQYFGPGTRLTVL.

V is TRBV5-4 and J is TRBJ2-2; 8 nucleotides line up with TRBD2. The CDR3 totals 14 residues. The germline V gene encodes CDR1 SGHNT and CDR2 YYREEE (reference sequence). V dropped 2 bases and J dropped 4; count of bases not matched to a gene: 1. DNA of the CDR3: TGTGCCAGCAGCTTAACTAGCGGCACCGGGGAGCTGTTTTTT. This gives the protein CASSLTSGTGELFF.

This clone turned up a few times. This chain joins TRBV7-2 and TRBJ2-3; 12 bases match TRBD1. The CDR3 is made up of 17 amino acids. CDR1 SGHTA and CDR2 FQGNSA come from the germline V gene. With 5 bases clipped from V and 0 bases from J, the junction kept 6 bases outside the gene matches. CDR3: CASSLTGQGASTDTQYF. In DNA, the CDR3 is TGTGCCAGCAGCCTAACGGGACAGGGGGCAAGCACAGATACGCAGTATTTT.

The table lists this clone with a few counts. CDR3 protein: CASSLPGHESDQPQHF. The CDR3 bases are TGTGCCAGCAGTCTCCCGGGACACGAGTCCGATCAGCCCCAGCATTTT. The V call is TRBV6-4, the J call TRBJ1-5; TRBD1 might be the D (6 bases). The CDR3 runs 16 residues. The germline V gene has CDR1 MRHNA and CDR2 SNTAGT. The germline V and J ends were trimmed by 5 bases and 5 bases, with 19 bases remaining between them.

The V gene is TRBV5-4, the J gene TRBJ2-7; 12 bases fit TRBD2. The V segment lost 2 bases and the J segment 9 bases; nucleotides outside the gene matches: 9. CDR1 and CDR2 (germline): SGHNT, YYREEE (reference sequence). The CDR3 is 15 amino acids. As DNA, the CDR3 is TGTGCCAGCAGCTTTCCGGGACTAGCGGGTGTGGCGCAGTACTTC. Translating gives CASSFPGLAGVAQYF.

The chain recombines TRBV5-1 with TRBJ1-1, with 7 bases aligning to TRBD1. The CDR3 runs 15 residues. Germline trimming cut 4 bases from V and 0 bases from J; bases unmatched to any gene: 6. Germline assignment: CDR1 SGHRS and CDR2 YFSETQ. The CDR3 reads CASSQGQTMNTEAFF. Written as DNA, the CDR3 is TGCGCCAGCAGCCAGGGACAGACCATGAACACTGAAGCTTTCTTT.

This chain connects TRBV7-2 to TRBJ2-4; D call uncertain. V was trimmed by 5 bases and J by 0 bases, leaving 8 bases between them. Germline V gives CDR1 SGHTA, CDR2 FQGNSA. This CDR3 has 14 residues. CDR3 in DNA: TGTGCCAGCAGCCCCGCCCTAGCCAAAAACATTCAGTACTTC. It specifies CASSPALAKNIQYF.